This entry is about one TCR beta chain. The CDR3 spans 17 residues. Germline V gene sequence: CDR1 LGHNA, CDR2 YSLEER. V was pared by 1 base and J by 0 bases, with 13 bases between. The sample is drawn from a study of OX40 agonist ivuxolimab in advanced cancers. The overall study: The eligibility criteria allowed prior anti-PD-1, anti-PD-L1 or anti-CTLA-4 therapy, and 40% had some.

TCRdb's copy holds only in-frame clones and misses some; the assay was immunoSEQ multiplex PCR. The sample carries under 90,000 clones, approximately 95% recorded once. The origin of this receptor is an adult with an advanced solid tumor such as melanoma, head and neck, liver or kidney cancer. The rearrangement joins TRBV4-3 to TRBJ1-3; no clear D gene. Specimen: CD4+ or CD8+ T cells sorted from blood, collected in a trial of the OX40 agonist ivuxolimab. CDR3 sequence reads: CASSQVVFSSSGNTIYF. CDR3 coding DNA: TGCGCCAGCAGCCAAGTTGTTTTCAGCAGCTCTGGAAACACCATATATTTT.